The 22 T cell receptor beta chains listed next were all sequenced from one sample in a study of cytomegalovirus exposure and HLA in healthy donors. The PCR made use of 60 Vbeta and 13 Jbeta primers. Clones were read by immunoSEQ multiplex PCR, and TCRdb kept only the in-frame ones, dropping some. The sample lists about 110,000 clones, about four fifths occurring once. The sample consisted of PBMCs. These receptors were collected from a woman between 25 and 40 years old in good health and CMV-seronegative.

In this sample, this clone turned up a few times. The J gene is TRBJ2-5, the V gene TRBV7-2; D is uncertain. V dropped 0 bases and J dropped 4 bases, with 9 bases sitting between them. Looked up from germline, CDR1 is SGHTA and CDR2 is FQGNSA. This CDR3 contains 14 residues. The CDR3 protein is CASSLARLTETQYF. The CDR3 DNA sequence: TGTGCCAGCAGCTTAGCGAGGCTCACAGAGACCCAGTACTTC. The full variable domain, completed using reference TRBV7-2 and TRBJ2-5, is GAGVSQSPSNKVTEKGKDVELRCDPISGHTALYWYRQSLGQGLEFLIYFQGNSAPDKSGLPSDRFSAERTGGSVSTLTIQRTQQEDSAVYLCASSLARLTETQYFGPGTRLLVL.

The V gene is TRBV11-3, the J gene TRBJ2-7; TRBD1 is a possible D gene (6 bases). Germline CDR1 is SGHNT and CDR2 is YENEEA. The V end was cut by 1 base, the J end by 3 bases, with 10 bases between. This CDR3 region has 14 residues. Written as DNA, the CDR3 is TGTGCCAGCAGCTTAGGGGGGCTGGGCTACGAGCAGTACTTC. Amino acids: CASSLGGLGYEQYF.

The chain carries TRBV6-5 and TRBJ2-1, with a weak D call TRBD2 (5 bases). CDR1 and CDR2 from the germline V gene are MNHEY and SVGAGI. V was cut by 6 bases and J by 8 bases, with 17 bases left in between. This CDR3 is built from 14 residues. CDR3 sequence: CASSNDPRRYEQFF. The CDR3 DNA reads TGTGCCAGCAGCAACGACCCCAGGAGGTATGAGCAGTTCTTC.

The genes are TRBV7-2 and TRBJ1-4; D might be TRBD1 (5 bases). Germline lookup yields CDR1 SGHTA and CDR2 FQGNSA. Trimming stripped 4 bases from V and 3 bases from J, with 12 bases between. The CDR3 runs to 15 residues. The CDR3 spells CASSYRGIPNEKLFF. CDR3 DNA: TGTGCCAGCAGCTATAGGGGTATCCCTAATGAAAAACTGTTTTTT.

The chain employs TRBV5-6 and TRBJ2-5; 8 bases fit TRBD2. This CDR3 contains 14 residues. Germline assignment: CDR1 SGHDT and CDR2 YYEEEE. Trimming took 3 bases from V and 7 from J; bases not matched to a gene: 8. CDR3 coding DNA: TGTGCCAGCAGCTCTTCGGGGGGGAGGGGGACCCAGTACTTC. Its protein product is CASSSSGGRGTQYF. Full variable domain (outside the CDR3, taken from reference TRBV5-6 and TRBJ2-5): DAGVTQSPTHLIKTRGQQVTLRCSPKSGHDTVSWYQQALGQGPQFIFQYYEEEERQRGNFPDRFSGHQFPNYSSELNVNALLLGDSALYLCASSSSGGRGTQYFGPGTRLLVL.

The rearrangement joins TRBV9 to TRBJ2-3; 11 bases line up with TRBD2. V shed 4 bases, J shed 2 bases, and the junction held 12 bases outside the gene matches. The CDR3 runs 18 residues. The V gene's germline CDR1 is SGDLS and CDR2 YYNGEE. Written as DNA, the CDR3 is TGTGCCAGCAGCCCCCGTACTAGCGGGAGCCCGGTCACAGATACGCAGTATTTT. Translating gives CASSPRTSGSPVTDTQYF.

The chain joins TRBV4-2 to TRBJ1-3, with D tentatively TRBD1 (6 bases). V lost 0 bases and J 0 bases, leaving 12 bases between the germline ends. The CDR3 loop spans 17 amino acids. Looked up from germline, CDR1 is LGHNA and CDR2 is YNFKEQ. The chain's CDR3 is CASSQERTGNSGNTIYF. Written as DNA, the CDR3 is TGTGCCAGCAGCCAAGAACGCACAGGGAACTCTGGAAACACCATATATTTT.

This chain uses TRBV18 with TRBJ2-5; a weak D match, TRBD1 (6 bases). The DNA end is a closer match to TRBJ2-7, so the J assignment may be wrong. In germline, CDR1 is KGHSH, CDR2 LQKENI. This CDR3 has 13 amino acids. CDR3 DNA sequence: TGTGCCAGCTCACCACAGGGGGTCGACGAGCAGTACTTC. Its translation: CASSPQGVDEQYF.

The chain recombines TRBV6-5 with TRBJ1-2; the D is unclear. This CDR3 has 14 residues. The germline V gene encodes CDR1 MNHEY and CDR2 SVGAGI. Trimming removed 4 bases at V and 8 bases at J, with 17 bases between. The DNA of the CDR3 is TGTGCCAGCAGTTCCACGTTGGCTGGTTCAGGCTACACCTTC. It specifies CASSSTLAGSGYTF.

The rearrangement joins TRBV19 to TRBJ2-7; TRBD2 might be the D (6 bases). Trimming took off 2 bases at V and 2 bases at J, with 13 bases between the two ends. The length of the CDR3 is 15 residues. From germline, CDR1 is LNHDA and CDR2 SQIVND (reference sequence). The CDR3 coding sequence is TGTGCCAGTAGTATATCGGGAGTTGGCACCTACGAGCAGTACTTC. The encoded protein is CASSISGVGTYEQYF.

The V gene is TRBV27, the J gene TRBJ2-3; D remains unclear. CDR3 length equals 15 residues. Germline lookup yields CDR1 MNHEY and CDR2 SMNVEV (reference sequence). Deletions cut 2 bases from V and 6 bases from J, with 15 bases between. Here the CDR3 reads CASSLLTASRDTQYF. Here the CDR3 DNA reads TGTGCCAGCAGTTTACTAACCGCCTCCAGGGATACGCAGTATTTT.

V usage is TRBV18 and J usage is TRBJ2-2; D is unclear. The CDR3 is made up of 13 amino acids. Germline V gives CDR1 KGHSH, CDR2 LQKENI. With 6 bases removed from V and 1 base from J, the gap between germline ends came to 6 bases. The CDR3 loop reads CASSAENTGELFF. CDR3 DNA sequence: TGTGCCAGCTCCGCAGAGAACACCGGGGAGCTGTTTTTT.

This clone is a singleton in its sample. The chain is built from TRBV28 and TRBJ2-7, with 7 positions matching TRBD1. J was trimmed by 4 bases and V by 6 bases; bases with no gene match: 6. This CDR3 contains 13 residues. Per the germline V gene, CDR1 is MDHEN and CDR2 is SYDVKM. Here the CDR3 reads CASSPPGGYEQYF. CDR3 nucleotides: TGTGCCAGCAGCCCTCCAGGGGGATACGAGCAGTACTTC.

The rearrangement joins TRBV19 to TRBJ1-1, with D unresolved. The germline V gene encodes CDR1 LNHDA and CDR2 SQIVND (reference sequence). This CDR3 has 14 residues. V lost 6 bases and J 2 bases, leaving 13 bases between the germline ends. CDR3 sequence reads: CASSLIAGNTEAFF. CDR3 in DNA: TGTGCCAGTAGCCTGATTGCGGGTAACACTGAAGCTTTCTTT. The full variable domain, rest sourced from reference TRBV19 and TRBJ1-1, is DGGITQSPKYLFRKEGQNVTLSCEQNLNHDAMYWYRQDPGQGLRLIYYSQIVNDFQKGDIAEGYSVSREKKESFPLTVTSAQKNPTAFYLCASSLIAGNTEAFFGQGTRLTVV.

J is TRBJ1-1 and V is TRBV19; D is unresolved. Deletions cut 5 bases from V and 4 bases from J, with 17 bases between. The germline CDR1 and CDR2 sequences are LNHDA and SQIVND (reference sequence). This CDR3 contains 15 residues. In DNA form, the CDR3 reads TGTGCCAGTAGTCATGAATTTAGTGGGAGCACTGAAGCTTTCTTT. This sequence encodes CASSHEFSGSTEAFF.

A single count supports this clone. The chain links TRBV12-5 to TRBJ2-1, with 11 nucleotides matching TRBD2. The germline CDR1 and CDR2 sequences are LGHNT and FRNRAP. The CDR3 loop spans 14 amino acids. J gave up 10 bases and V 6 bases, and 8 bases lay outside the gene matches. The CDR3 region has the DNA TGTGCTAGTGGACTAACTAGCGGGAGTCGGGAGCAGTTCTTC. It specifies CASGLTSGSREQFF.

This clone was counted between two and nine times. The J gene is TRBJ1-5, the V gene TRBV5-4; no reliable D call. V lost 4 bases to trimming and J lost 4 bases, with 15 bases between them. Germline V gene data show CDR1 as SGHNT and CDR2 as YYREEE (reference sequence). The CDR3 length is 15 residues. The CDR3 sequence is CASSPGLGGNQPQHF. DNA of the CDR3: TGTGCCAGCAGCCCAGGCTTAGGTGGAAATCAGCCCCAGCATTTT.

The chain couples TRBV30 to TRBJ1-4, with D possibly TRBD1 on 6 matching bases. The CDR3 is 15 residues long. The germline CDR1 and CDR2 sequences are GTSNPN and SVGIG (reference sequence). Trimming pared 0 bases from V and 8 bases from J, leaving 16 bases between. In nucleotides, the CDR3 is TGTGCCTGGAGTGTACGTGGTCTCAGGGGCGAAAAACTGTTTTTT. Encoded protein: CAWSVRGLRGEKLFF.

The chain links TRBV2 to TRBJ2-5; 7 bases map to TRBD1. Germline CDR1 reads SNHLY; CDR2 reads FYNNEI. Unmatched junction bases numbered 13, after V lost 5 bases and J lost 4 bases. The length of the CDR3 is 16 residues. This chain's CDR3 is CASSPGPRGTRETQYF. Written as DNA, the CDR3 is TGTGCCAGCAGTCCGGGTCCCAGGGGGACAAGAGAGACCCAGTACTTC.

V gene TRBV7-9 combines with J gene TRBJ1-4; D remains ambiguous. V was pared by 5 bases and J by 5 bases, with 18 bases between. CDR1 is SEHNR, CDR2 FQNEAQ, per germline (reference sequence). This CDR3 is 16 amino acids long. The CDR3 is CASSLVSGQKNEKLFF. In nucleotides, the CDR3 is TGTGCCAGCAGCCTAGTTTCTGGGCAGAAGAATGAAAAACTGTTTTTT.

V gene TRBV6-6 combines with J gene TRBJ2-1; tentatively, D is TRBD1 (5 bases). Trimming took 6 bases from V and 4 from J, leaving 16 bases between them. The CDR3 is made up of 15 amino acids. Per the germline V gene, CDR1 is MNHNY and CDR2 is SVGAGI (reference sequence). The CDR3 sequence is CASSQQGTSYNEQFF. Written as DNA, the CDR3 is TGTGCCAGCAGCCAGCAGGGTACCTCTTACAATGAGCAGTTCTTC.

J is TRBJ2-7 and V is TRBV6-5; 12 bases fit TRBD1. The junction had 11 bases not matched to a gene; V was cut back by 5 bases and J by 9 bases. Germline V lookup: CDR1 MNHEY, CDR2 SVGAGI. This CDR3 is 15 amino acids long. The CDR3 nucleotides are TGTGCCAGCAGTCAATCCGGGACAGGGGGCTTCGTGCAGTACTTC. Translation: CASSQSGTGGFVQYF.